One and the same sample provided the 18 T cell receptor beta chains below, sequenced in a study of cytomegalovirus exposure and HLA in healthy donors. PCR was performed using 60 Vbeta and 13 Jbeta primers. Repertoires were generated with immunoSEQ multiplex PCR, while TCRdb's copy carries only in-frame clones and drops some. Of some 160,000 clones listed, over 75% are singletons. The sample taken for sequencing was PBMCs. Source of these receptors: a male donor in good health and CMV-seronegative.

This sequence joins TRBV7-9 and TRBJ2-6; unclear D gene. Germline-derived CDR1 and CDR2 are SEHNR and FQNEAQ (reference sequence). Trimming stripped 3 bases from V and 0 bases from J, with 6 bases between. The CDR3 loop spans 15 amino acids. The DNA for the CDR3 is TGTGCCAGCAGCTTTTTTCTCTCTGGGGCCAACGTCCTGACTTTC. Residues: CASSFFLSGANVLTF.

V is TRBV5-4 and J is TRBJ2-5; D remains unclear. The germline CDR1 and CDR2 sequences are SGHNT and YYREEE (reference sequence). CDR3 length equals 15 residues. V was pared by 1 base and J by 3 bases, with 13 bases between. Here the CDR3 reads CASSLYTAAEETQYF. In DNA, the CDR3 is TGTGCCAGCAGCTTGTACACAGCTGCTGAAGAGACCCAGTACTTC.

In this sample, this clone turned up a few times. The CDR3 sequence is CASMGGGSGNTIYF. The DNA for the CDR3 is TGCGCCAGCATGGGGGGGGGCTCTGGAAACACCATATATTTT. V usage is TRBV10-2 and J usage is TRBJ1-3, with D maybe TRBD1 (5 bases). This CDR3 comprises 14 residues. Trimming removed 7 bases from V and 0 bases from J, with 10 bases in between. Germline CDR1 reads WSHSY; CDR2 reads SAAADI.

The chain uses TRBV4-3 and TRBJ2-7; D might be TRBD2 (5 bases). Trimming shortened V by 0 bases and J by 5 bases, and 14 bases separated the two germline ends. Germline assignment: CDR1 LGHNA and CDR2 YSLEER. This CDR3 has 15 amino acids. The CDR3: CASSQDLGRGDEQYF. The CDR3 nucleotides are TGCGCCAGCAGCCAAGATTTGGGCCGGGGAGACGAGCAGTACTTC.

This clone was seen a handful of times. The CDR3 reads CASSMGGGSTGEQYF. The CDR3 bases are TGTGCCAGCAGCATGGGGGGGGGTAGCACAGGCGAGCAGTACTTC. This chain links TRBV9 with TRBJ2-5; TRBD2 aligns across 7 bases. The DNA end is a closer match to TRBJ2-7, so the J assignment may be wrong. This CDR3 contains 15 residues. The germline V gene encodes CDR1 SGDLS and CDR2 YYNGEE.

This clone was picked up a small number of times. The chain couples TRBV10-1 to TRBJ2-3; the match to TRBD2 covers 8 bases. Per germline, CDR1 WNHNN and CDR2 SYGVQD (reference sequence). This CDR3 region has 16 residues. Germline trimming cut 0 bases from V and 4 bases from J; bases unmatched to any gene: 6. CDR3 DNA sequence: TGCGCCAGCAGTGAGTCGTCGCGGGGGGCCCCAGATACGCAGTATTTT. Its translation: CASSESSRGAPDTQYF.

The rearrangement uses TRBV4-3 and TRBJ1-2, with a weak D call TRBD1 (5 bases). V lost 1 base, J lost 12 bases, and 15 bases lay in between. Looked up from germline, CDR1 is LGHNA and CDR2 is YSLEER. The CDR3 covers 13 residues. As DNA, the CDR3 is TGCGCCAGCAGCCAAGGTCTGGGACTCTTCCACACCTTC. It yields the protein CASSQGLGLFHTF.

Comment on this clone: Lacking the conserved final phenylalanine or tryptophan, this CDR3 likely reflects a read error. It is unclear where the CDR3 begins or ends on the DNA, so no DNA is shown, and the CDR3 is as TCRdb lists it. The chain uses TRBV2 and TRBJ1-1; the table's D call of TRBD1 was not tested on the DNA. The CDR3 sequence runs 10 residues, both termini included. CDR1 is SNHLY, CDR2 FYNNEI, per germline. CDR3 in amino acids: CASSEPGQLR.

The V and J genes are TRBV12-5 and TRBJ2-3, with TRBD2 matching 11 bases. The J segment lost 1 base and the V segment lost 7 bases, leaving 4 bases of the junction unmatched. Germline loops: CDR1 LGHNT, CDR2 FRNRAP. This CDR3 is built from 15 residues. In DNA form, the CDR3 reads TGTGCTAGTGCCCAACTAGCGGGGGGCACAGATACGCAGTATTTT. Encoded protein: CASAQLAGGTDTQYF.

The chain couples TRBV6-6 to TRBJ2-3, with TRBD1 matching over 8 bases. The CDR3 has 15 amino acids. Germline trimming cut 2 bases from V and 7 bases from J; bases unmatched to any gene: 8. Per the germline V gene, CDR1 is MNHNY and CDR2 is SVGAGI (reference sequence). For the CDR3, the DNA is TGTGCCAGCAGTTACGCGGGACAGGATTATAATACGCAGTATTTT. Translated: CASSYAGQDYNTQYF.

Worth noting for this clone: Within the sample, other DNA sequences also encode this same CDR3. The chain recombines TRBV29-1 with TRBJ1-1; maybe TRBD1 (6 bases). The CDR3 contains 13 residues. V lost 7 bases and J 1 base, leaving 13 bases between the germline ends. Germline-derived CDR1 and CDR2 are SQVTM and ANQGSEA. CDR3 in DNA: TGCAGCGCTTCGACAGGCGGGAACACTGAAGCTTTCTTT. It specifies CSASTGGNTEAFF.

This chain uses TRBV11-3 with TRBJ2-2; D remains unclear. The CDR3 runs to 14 residues. Germline CDR1 is SGHNT and CDR2 is YENEEA. V was shortened by 1 base and J by 3 bases, with 6 bases between the two germline ends. CDR3 DNA: TGTGCCAGCAGCTTAGCCCCGGACACCGGGGAGCTGTTTTTT. Protein sequence: CASSLAPDTGELFF.

The genes are TRBV11-2 and TRBJ2-5; TRBD1 might be the D (6 bases). Germline V gene data show CDR1 as SGHAT and CDR2 as FQNNGV. The CDR3 spans 13 residues. V was trimmed by 1 base and J by 4 bases, leaving 7 bases between them. CDR3 sequence: CASSLGTVETQYF. CDR3 coding DNA: TGTGCCAGCAGCTTAGGGACAGTAGAGACCCAGTACTTC. The entire variable domain, with the rest obtained from reference TRBV11-2 and TRBJ2-5, is as follows: EAGVAQSPRYKIIEKRQSVAFWCNPISGHATLYWYQQILGQGPKLLIQFQNNGVVDDSQLPKDRFSAERLKGVDSTLKIQPAKLEDSAVYLCASSLGTVETQYFGPGTRLLVL.

V gene TRBV7-9 combines with J gene TRBJ2-5; weak D call: TRBD1 (5 bases). Germline values: CDR1 SEHNR, CDR2 FQNEAQ (reference sequence). There are 14 residues in the CDR3. Between the trimmed V and J ends, which lost 3 bases and 10 bases, there was a span of 18 bases. As DNA, the CDR3 is TGTGCCAGCAGCTTGGGGCAGGGATTTTCGCACCAGTACTTC. This sequence encodes CASSLGQGFSHQYF.

This CDR3 reads CSVDLPTGGSYNEQFF. CDR3 bases: TGCAGCGTTGACCTCCCTACAGGGGGCTCCTACAATGAGCAGTTCTTC. The chain joins TRBV29-1 to TRBJ2-1; 8 positions agree with TRBD1. V lost 3 bases and J lost 0; bases outside the gene matches: 7. This CDR3 has 16 amino acids. The V gene's germline CDR1 is SQVTM and CDR2 ANQGSEA.

The V and J genes are TRBV12-5 and TRBJ1-3; D gene unclear. V dropped 3 bases and J dropped 0 bases, with 9 bases sitting between them. Germline CDR1 and CDR2: LGHNT and FRNRAP. The CDR3 length is 15 residues. The CDR3 sequence: CASGFAGSSGNTIYF. The CDR3 bases are TGTGCTAGTGGTTTTGCCGGGAGCTCTGGAAACACCATATATTTT.

The chain recombines TRBV9 with TRBJ2-7; 8 bases are a match to TRBD1. This CDR3 is built from 13 residues. CDR1 and CDR2 (germline): SGDLS, YYNGEE. V lost 0 bases and J lost 5; bases outside the gene matches: 1. Here the CDR3 reads CASSVAGGHEQYF. For the CDR3, the DNA is TGTGCCAGCAGCGTAGCAGGGGGCCACGAGCAGTACTTC.

This chain uses TRBV5-1 with TRBJ2-7; TRBD1 might be the D (6 bases). This CDR3 contains 15 residues. Germline values: CDR1 SGHRS, CDR2 YFSETQ. V was pared by 5 bases and J by 4 bases, with 19 bases between. The CDR3 DNA reads as TGCGCCAGCAGTCTTGCGGTTGGACAGCTGTACGAGCAGTACTTC. Translating gives CASSLAVGQLYEQYF.